The 20 T cell receptor beta chains presented below share a single source sample, sequenced in a study of graft-versus-host responses after intestinal transplantation. Assay used: immunoSEQ multiplex PCR; TCRdb lists only in-frame clones, some missing. The table has about 85,000 clones, about 91% seen once. No antigen has been identified for these receptors. Source: unstimulated CD8+ T cells sorted from spleen or lymph node cells, taken before transplant. These receptors were obtained from a human donor who was the organ donor for an intestinal transplant.

CDR3 loop: CASSLVGAHEQYF. The CDR3 DNA is TGTGCCAGCAGCTTAGTGGGGGCCCACGAGCAGTACTTC. The rearrangement joins TRBV7-9 to TRBJ2-7, with D perhaps TRBD1 (6 bases). The CDR3 sequence is 13 residues long. With 1 base removed from V and 5 bases from J, the gap between germline ends came to 9 bases. Germline V lookup: CDR1 SEHNR, CDR2 FQNEAQ (reference sequence).

This clone was seen a handful of times. The rearrangement joins TRBV6-1 to TRBJ1-1; no reliable D call. Germline-derived CDR1 and CDR2 are MNHNS and SASEGT. The CDR3 sequence is 14 residues long. Trimming removed 1 base from V and 3 bases from J, with 9 bases in between. This CDR3 is CASSEDPRDTEAFF. CDR3 DNA sequence: TGTGCCAGCAGTGAAGATCCAAGAGACACTGAAGCTTTCTTT.

This clone was counted a few times. The chain carries TRBV5-1 and TRBJ1-5; possible D gene TRBD1, 6 bases. The CDR3 runs to 16 residues. The germline V gene has CDR1 SGHRS and CDR2 YFSETQ. CDR3 nucleotides: TGCCCCCGCAGCCCGGGGGGGGGCGCGGGAGATCAGCCCCAGCATTTT. Its protein product is CPRSPGGGAGDQPQHF.

V usage is TRBV13 and J usage is TRBJ1-1; 10 bases line up with TRBD1. The ends lost 4 bases at V and 4 bases at J; junction bases unmatched: 3. CDR3 length: 14 residues. CDR1 and CDR2 (germline): PRHDT, FYEKMQ (reference sequence). CDR3 region: CASSYRTGGTEAFF. For the CDR3, the DNA is TGTGCCAGCAGCTACCGGACAGGGGGCACTGAAGCTTTCTTT.

In DNA form, the CDR3 reads TGTGCCAGCAGTACAGGACTTGGCGGCTACACCTTC. Translated: CASSTGLGGYTF. This chain uses TRBV27 with TRBJ1-2; a possible D gene is TRBD1 (5 bases). Germline V lookup: CDR1 MNHEY, CDR2 SMNVEV (reference sequence). Trimming cost V 5 bases and J 8 bases, with 12 bases left between them. The CDR3 runs to 12 residues.

The chain has TRBV5-1 and TRBJ2-3; D gene uncertain. V was cut by 1 base and J by 4 bases, with 13 bases left in between. The CDR3 sequence is 15 residues long. CDR1 and CDR2 from the germline V gene are SGHRS and YFSETQ. The DNA of the CDR3 is TGCGCCAGCAGCTTGTATCGGGTAATAGCAGATACGCAGTATTTT. Translation: CASSLYRVIADTQYF.

This chain connects TRBV6-5 to TRBJ2-3; maybe TRBD1 (5 bases). V lost 2 bases, J lost 0 bases, and 12 bases lay in between. Germline-derived CDR1 and CDR2 are MNHEY and SVGAGI. This CDR3 is built from 16 residues. The CDR3 spells CASSYVPGSSTDTQYF. For the CDR3, the DNA is TGTGCCAGCAGTTACGTTCCAGGGTCTAGCACAGATACGCAGTATTTT.

The rearrangement uses TRBV13 and TRBJ2-3, with TRBD2 matching 9 bases. This CDR3 has 16 amino acids. Germline lookup yields CDR1 PRHDT and CDR2 FYEKMQ (reference sequence). V shed 4 bases and J 2 bases; nucleotides not matched to a gene: 7. The CDR3 is CASSSRLAAATDTQYF. The CDR3 DNA reads as TGTGCCAGCAGCTCCCGACTAGCGGCGGCCACAGATACGCAGTATTTT.

The chain uses TRBV9 and TRBJ1-1; D call uncertain. The CDR3 loop spans 12 amino acids. Trimming pared 3 bases from V and 7 bases from J, leaving 10 bases between. Germline lookup yields CDR1 SGDLS and CDR2 YYNGEE. CDR3 coding DNA: TGTGCCAGCAGCGGTACTGGGGATGAAGCTTTCTTT. Its protein is CASSGTGDEAFF.

The rearrangement joins TRBV19 to TRBJ1-5; D is unclear. Germline V lookup: CDR1 LNHDA, CDR2 SQIVND (reference sequence). V was cut by 5 bases and J by 5 bases, with 10 bases left in between. The CDR3 covers 13 residues. CDR3 protein: CASSLTDYQPQHF. CDR3 sequence (DNA): TGTGCCAGTAGTTTGACGGATTATCAGCCCCAGCATTTT. The full variable domain, completed using reference TRBV19 and TRBJ1-5, is DGGITQSPKYLFRKEGQNVTLSCEQNLNHDAMYWYRQDPGQGLRLIYYSQIVNDFQKGDIAEGYSVSREKKESFPLTVTSAQKNPTAFYLCASSLTDYQPQHFGDGTRLSIL.

The chain carries TRBV5-5 and TRBJ2-7; D uncertain. CDR3 length: 15 residues. Trimming removed 0 bases from V and 9 bases from J, with 19 bases in between. Germline V gene data show CDR1 as SGHKS and CDR2 as YYEKEE (reference sequence). The CDR3 DNA reads TGTGCCAGCAGCTTGGATTTTAGGGTTATTGACGGGCAGTACTTC. This codes for CASSLDFRVIDGQYF.

This chain joins TRBV6-5 and TRBJ1-2; the D gene is possibly TRBD1 (6 bases). The CDR3 has 13 amino acids. Germline CDR1 and CDR2: MNHEY and SVGAGI. Trimming left V 8 bases short and J 4 bases short, with 14 bases between. CDR3 amino acids: CASGAGDSYGYTF. Written as DNA, the CDR3 is TGTGCCAGCGGGGCAGGGGATAGCTATGGCTACACCTTC.

The chain couples TRBV19 to TRBJ1-1, with D possibly matching TRBD1 (5 bases). V dropped 3 bases and J dropped 0 bases, with 11 bases sitting between them. The CDR3 contains 15 residues. Germline loops: CDR1 LNHDA, CDR2 SQIVND (reference sequence). The CDR3 DNA reads as TGTGCCAGTAGTATCACAGGACTGATGAACACTGAAGCTTTCTTT. Its protein is CASSITGLMNTEAFF.

This clone was picked up a small number of times. This sequence joins TRBV4-1 and TRBJ2-7; the D call may be TRBD1 or TRBD2 (5 bases each). Trimming shortened V by 3 bases and J by 4 bases, and 13 bases separated the two germline ends. Germline CDR1 is MGHRA and CDR2 is YSYEKL. This CDR3 spans 14 amino acids. CDR3 sequence: CASSQGVGTYEQYF. The CDR3 coding sequence is TGCGCCAGCAGCCAGGGGGTGGGAACTTACGAGCAGTACTTC.

The V and J genes are TRBV30 and TRBJ1-5; D unresolved. Trimming cost V 1 base and J 7 bases, with 11 bases left between them. Germline CDR1 reads GTSNPN; CDR2 reads SVGIG (reference sequence). The CDR3 has 13 residues. The CDR3, as DNA: TGTGCCTGGAGTGCGGGAGGAGAACAGCCCCAGCATTTT. Its translation is CAWSAGGEQPQHF.

This clone was observed a single time. The chain is built from TRBV25-1 and TRBJ1-2; D not certain. This CDR3 comprises 12 residues. V was pared by 7 bases and J by 5 bases, with 11 bases between. Germline V lookup: CDR1 MGHDK, CDR2 SYGVNS. In DNA form, the CDR3 reads TGTGCCAGCATTGGGCGGGGTTATGGCTACACCTTC. This encodes CASIGRGYGYTF.

The table lists this clone with a few counts. The chain joins TRBV27 to TRBJ2-1; TRBD2 matches 9 bases. The CDR3 contains 14 residues. V lost 5 bases, J lost 6 bases, and 5 bases stayed unmatched. Germline CDR1 MNHEY, CDR2 SMNVEV (reference sequence). Written as DNA, the CDR3 is TGTGCCAGCAGTCCGACTAGCGGCCTCAATGAGCAGTTCTTC. Encoded protein: CASSPTSGLNEQFF.

The V call is TRBV29-1, the J call TRBJ1-1; tentatively, D is TRBD1 (5 bases). Germline CDR1 reads SQVTM; CDR2 reads ANQGSEA. The V and J ends lost 5 bases and 11 bases respectively, with 21 bases between them. This CDR3 has 13 residues. The CDR3 sequence: CSVLKGPDAKAFF. Here the CDR3 DNA reads TGCAGCGTTTTGAAGGGGCCCGACGCGAAGGCTTTCTTT. Complete variable domain (other parts from reference TRBV29-1 and TRBJ1-1): SAVISQKPSRDICQRGTSLTIQCQVDSQVTMMFWYRQQPGQSLTLIATANQGSEATYESGFVIDKFPISRPNLTFSTLTVSNMSPEDSSIYLCSVLKGPDAKAFFGQGTRLTVV.

The chain couples TRBV4-2 to TRBJ1-5, with a tentative D call TRBD1 (5 bases). The CDR3 spans 13 residues. Trimming removed 3 bases from V and 7 bases from J, with 10 bases in between. CDR1 is LGHNA, CDR2 YNFKEQ, per germline. CDR3 DNA: TGTGCCAGCAGCCAGGGGGTCGAGCAGCCCCAGCATTTT. Protein sequence: CASSQGVEQPQHF.

V gene TRBV5-4 combines with J gene TRBJ1-2; no definite D call. Germline CDR1 SGHNT, CDR2 YYREEE (reference sequence). CDR3 length: 12 amino acids. V shed 4 bases and J shed 8 bases, with 12 bases lying between them. The CDR3 DNA is TGTGCCAGCAGCAATAACCTCGAGGGCTACACCTTC. Amino acids: CASSNNLEGYTF.